This T cell receptor (beta chain) was sequenced during a study of OX40 agonist ivuxolimab in advanced cancers. The data were produced by immunoSEQ multiplex PCR, yet TCRdb's version contains in-frame clones alone and is incomplete. The sample contains 15,000 to 20,000 clones, 86% of which appear only once. The TCR sequence derives from an adult with an advanced solid tumor such as melanoma, head and neck, liver or kidney cancer. The sample in question was CD4+ or CD8+ T cells sorted from blood, obtained in a trial of the OX40 agonist ivuxolimab.

The CDR3 spells CASSPTWGLAEYEQYF. In nucleotides, the CDR3 is TGTGCCAGCAGCCCAACATGGGGACTAGCGGAATACGAGCAGTACTTC. This chain joins TRBV7-2 and TRBJ2-7, with 11 bases fitting TRBD2. Trimming took 5 bases from V and 4 from J; bases not matched to a gene: 10. Germline V gene lookup returns CDR1 SGHTA and CDR2 FQGNSA. The CDR3 covers 16 residues.